Shown below are 14 T cell receptor beta chains from a single sample sequenced in a study of T cell changes during pregnancy in multiple sclerosis. Assay used: immunoSEQ multiplex PCR; TCRdb lists only in-frame clones, some missing. The table has tens of thousands of clones, roughly 92% seen once. The sequences come from peripheral blood, collected in the second trimester of pregnancy. Receptors originate from a female donor with multiple sclerosis, enrolled in a pregnancy study.

This chain links TRBV11-3 with TRBJ2-1; tentatively, D is TRBD1 (5 bases). The length of the CDR3 is 19 residues. The V gene lost 2 bases and the J gene lost 2 bases, with 22 bases spanning the gap. CDR1 and CDR2 (germline): SGHNT, YENEEA. The CDR3 DNA reads as TGTGCCAGCAGCTTAAGCTTCGTACAGGTTAAAGGACCCTACAATGAGCAGTTCTTC. Translated: CASSLSFVQVKGPYNEQFF. The full variable domain, completed using reference TRBV11-3 and TRBJ2-1, is EAGVVQSPRYKIIEKKQPVAFWCNPISGHNTLYWYLQNLGQGPELLIRYENEEAVDDSQLPKDRFSAERLKGVDSTLKIQPAELGDSAVYLCASSLSFVQVKGPYNEQFFGPGTRLTVL.

The rearrangement joins TRBV4-1 to TRBJ2-1, with TRBD1 matching over 7 bases. The CDR3 sequence is 15 residues long. Per the germline V gene, CDR1 is MGHRA and CDR2 is YSYEKL. The trim removed 4 bases at V and 5 bases at J, leaving 8 bases unmatched. The CDR3: CASSRVTGEDNEQFF. Here the CDR3 DNA reads TGCGCCAGCAGCCGCGTAACAGGGGAAGACAATGAGCAGTTCTTC.

This clone has a single count. This rearrangement joins TRBV6-5 to TRBJ2-7, with TRBD2 as a possible D gene (6 bases). V was pared by 5 bases and J by 1 base, with 12 bases between. There are 14 residues in the CDR3. Germline CDR1 and CDR2: MNHEY and SVGAGI. As DNA, the CDR3 is TGTGCCAGCAGTGGTCATGGGGGGTCCTACGAGCAGTACTTC. The encoded protein is CASSGHGGSYEQYF.

The chain joins TRBV6-5 to TRBJ2-7; 14 nucleotides match TRBD2. This CDR3 comprises 15 residues. V was pared by 6 bases and J by 3 bases, with 4 bases of the junction left unmatched. Germline loops: CDR1 MNHEY, CDR2 SVGAGI. The CDR3 sequence is CASSHGTSGGYEQYF. The DNA of the CDR3 is TGTGCCAGCAGCCATGGGACTAGCGGGGGCTACGAGCAGTACTTC.

This chain joins TRBV20-1 and TRBJ2-7; D call uncertain. This CDR3 spans 11 amino acids. V was cut by 4 bases and J by 0 bases, with 4 bases left in between. Germline V gene lookup returns CDR1 DFQATT and CDR2 SNEGSKA (reference sequence). CDR3: CSAIYSYEQYF. The CDR3 nucleotides are TGCAGTGCTATTTACTCCTACGAGCAGTACTTC.

The gene calls are TRBV15 and TRBJ2-5, with D perhaps TRBD1 (6 bases). Trimming took off 1 base at V and 4 bases at J, with 7 bases between the two ends. From germline, CDR1 is LNHNV and CDR2 YYDKDF (reference sequence). CDR3 length: 13 amino acids. The CDR3 protein is CATSRARGETQYF. The CDR3 nucleotides are TGTGCCACCAGCAGAGCCAGGGGAGAGACCCAGTACTTC.

The rearrangement uses TRBV7-9 and TRBJ1-4, with a weak D call TRBD1 (6 bases). The germline gives CDR1 SEHNR, CDR2 FQNEAQ (reference sequence). The ends were cut back, 2 bases at V and 6 bases at J, with 19 bases in the middle. This CDR3 contains 17 residues. The CDR3 protein is CASSLTPFLGADEKLFF. CDR3 sequence (DNA): TGTGCCAGCAGCTTAACCCCTTTTTTGGGGGCTGATGAAAAACTGTTTTTT.

The CDR3 is CSVDVARLYNEQFF. Written as DNA, the CDR3 is TGCAGCGTTGACGTGGCTAGACTTTACAATGAGCAGTTCTTC. The chain has TRBV29-1 and TRBJ2-1; unclear D gene. V shed 3 bases and J shed 4 bases, with 13 bases lying between them. The CDR3 sequence is 14 residues long. CDR1 and CDR2 from the germline V gene are SQVTM and ANQGSEA.

The V and J genes are TRBV30 and TRBJ2-3; D is undetermined. Germline values: CDR1 GTSNPN, CDR2 SVGIG (reference sequence). The CDR3 is 13 amino acids. V dropped 1 base and J dropped 3 bases, with 8 bases sitting between them. The CDR3 DNA sequence: TGTGCCTGGAGTGGTAGGAGAACAGATACGCAGTATTTT. Residues: CAWSGRRTDTQYF.

The genes are TRBV30 and TRBJ2-7; weak D call: TRBD1 (6 bases). The CDR3 has 13 residues. V lost 5 bases to trimming and J lost 10 bases, with 21 bases between them. Germline V gene data show CDR1 as GTSNPN and CDR2 as SVGIG (reference sequence). This chain's CDR3 is CAWDRRGNLGQYF. CDR3 sequence (DNA): TGTGCCTGGGACAGGCGAGGGAACCTTGGACAGTACTTC.

The genes are TRBV13 and TRBJ2-1; 7 bases are a match to TRBD2. With V trimmed by 5 bases and J by 6 bases, 16 bases remained unmatched. CDR3 length: 17 amino acids. Germline lookup yields CDR1 PRHDT and CDR2 FYEKMQ (reference sequence). The CDR3 DNA follows: TGTGCCAGCAGCCTCCGAAGGGCGGGGGACCCCTCCAATGAGCAGTTCTTC. It specifies CASSLRRAGDPSNEQFF.

The gene calls are TRBV5-5 and TRBJ2-1; 8 bases align to TRBD2. Unmatched junction bases numbered 11, after V lost 3 bases and J lost 9 bases. CDR1 SGHKS and CDR2 YYEKEE come from the germline V gene (reference sequence). The CDR3 has 15 residues. The CDR3 loop reads CASSSEGLVLGEQFF. The DNA of the CDR3 is TGTGCCAGCAGCTCGGAGGGACTAGTTCTTGGTGAGCAGTTCTTC.

The V gene is TRBV28, the J gene TRBJ1-2; 7 positions match TRBD1. The CDR3 has 16 residues. CDR1 and CDR2 (germline): MDHEN, SYDVKM. Trimming removed 3 bases from V and 5 bases from J; junction bases left unmatched: 12. The CDR3 here is CASSLSPDRVGYGYTF. The CDR3 nucleotides read TGTGCCAGCAGTTTGAGCCCCGACAGGGTAGGATATGGCTACACCTTC.

This clone was counted only a few times. This chain uses TRBV7-9 with TRBJ1-1; TRBD1 matches 7 bases. Losses at the gene ends were 1 base for V and 4 bases for J; bases not matched to a gene: 0. Germline lookup yields CDR1 SEHNR and CDR2 FQNEAQ (reference sequence). The CDR3 totals 13 residues. The CDR3 loop is CASSLGQGTEAFF. CDR3 DNA: TGTGCCAGCAGCTTAGGACAGGGCACTGAAGCTTTCTTT.